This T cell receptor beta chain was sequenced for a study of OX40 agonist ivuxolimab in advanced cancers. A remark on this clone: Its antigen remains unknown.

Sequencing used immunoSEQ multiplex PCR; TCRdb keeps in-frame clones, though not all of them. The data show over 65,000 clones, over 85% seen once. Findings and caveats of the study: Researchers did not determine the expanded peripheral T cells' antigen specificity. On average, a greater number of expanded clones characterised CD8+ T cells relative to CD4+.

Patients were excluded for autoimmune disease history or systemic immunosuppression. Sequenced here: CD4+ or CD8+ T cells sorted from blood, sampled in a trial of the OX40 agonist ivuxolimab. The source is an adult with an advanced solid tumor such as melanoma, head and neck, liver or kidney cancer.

The CDR3 loop reads CASRASGSSYNEQFF. DNA of the CDR3: TGTGCCAGCAGGGCCAGCGGGAGTTCCTACAATGAGCAGTTCTTC. The V gene is TRBV9, the J gene TRBJ2-1, with 8 nucleotides matching TRBD2. Germline trimming cut 5 bases from V and 1 base from J; bases unmatched to any gene: 5. Germline values: CDR1 SGDLS, CDR2 YYNGEE. The CDR3 consists of 15 residues.